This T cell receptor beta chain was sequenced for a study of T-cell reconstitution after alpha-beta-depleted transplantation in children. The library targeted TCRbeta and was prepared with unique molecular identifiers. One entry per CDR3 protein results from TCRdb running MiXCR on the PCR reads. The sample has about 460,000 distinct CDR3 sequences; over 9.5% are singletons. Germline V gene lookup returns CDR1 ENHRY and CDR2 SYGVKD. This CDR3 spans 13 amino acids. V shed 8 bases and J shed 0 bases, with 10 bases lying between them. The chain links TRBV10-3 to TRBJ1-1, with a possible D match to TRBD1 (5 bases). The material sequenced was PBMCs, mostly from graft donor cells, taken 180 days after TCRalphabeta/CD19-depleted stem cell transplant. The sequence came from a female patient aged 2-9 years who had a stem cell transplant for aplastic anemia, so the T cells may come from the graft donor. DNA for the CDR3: TGTGCCATCGCGCCAGGGTTGAACACTGAAGCTTTCTTT. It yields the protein CAIAPGLNTEAFF.